Shown below are 3 T cell receptor beta chains from a single sample sequenced in a study of graft-versus-host responses after intestinal transplantation. TCRdb's copy holds only in-frame clones and misses some; the assay was immunoSEQ multiplex PCR. The sample yields some 90,000 clones, 92% seen once. What these receptors recognize is not known. The source material was unstimulated CD4+ T cells sorted from spleen or lymph node cells, sampled before intestinal transplant. Receptors were obtained from a human donor who received an intestinal transplant.

In DNA, the CDR3 is TGTGCCAGCCCCGGGGTAGCGGGAGGGCCGTACAATGAGCAGTTCTTC. Translation: CASPGVAGGPYNEQFF. This rearrangement joins TRBV21-1 to TRBJ2-1; the table names TRBD2, a call not compared with the DNA. TRBV21-1 is designated a pseudogene. CDR3 length equals 16 residues.

The J gene is TRBJ2-7, the V gene TRBV10-1, with D perhaps matching TRBD1 (6 bases). Deletions cut 1 base from V and 12 bases from J, with 22 bases between. The CDR3 covers 15 residues. The V gene's germline CDR1 is WNHNN and CDR2 SYGVQD (reference sequence). This CDR3 reads CASSELLPVGGQLYF. The CDR3 nucleotides are TGCGCCAGCAGTGAGTTGTTACCTGTTGGGGGCCAGCTGTACTTC.

The J gene is TRBJ2-5, the V gene TRBV5-1, with no clear D. CDR1 is SGHRS and CDR2 is YFSETQ in the germline V gene. CDR3 length equals 12 residues. Trimming removed 2 bases from V and 5 bases from J, with 7 bases in between. In nucleotides, the CDR3 is TGCGCCAGCAGCTTCCGATCGGAGACCCAGTACTTC. Protein: CASSFRSETQYF.